These 18 T cell receptor beta chains were all obtained from the same sample, sequenced in a study of T cells in Graves' hyperthyroidism and ophthalmopathy. From RNA transcripts, TCR beta CDR3 regions were amplified. During a first-round RT-PCR of the TCR CDR3, the HTBI primer set was used. Using its own MiXCR run on the multiplex PCR reads, TCRdb lists one record per CDR3 protein. The sample lists some 490,000 distinct CDR3 sequences; roughly 23% were seen once. Sequencing input: blood. Source of these receptors: a woman in her seventies with Graves' ophthalmopathy.

Of note for this clonotype: Just one base apart from a much larger clone, this may be a read error. This chain connects TRBV12-5 to TRBJ2-4, with a possible D match to TRBD1 (6 bases). Per the germline V gene, CDR1 is LGHNT and CDR2 is FRNRAP. The CDR3 is 15 residues long. DNA for the CDR3: TGTGCTAATGGTTACACCGGAGGACAGCTAAACATTCAGTACTTC. Its protein product is CANGYTGGQLNIQYF.

This clonotype was picked up a small number of times. This CDR3 is CASSFGGGMNTGELFF. CDR3 bases: TGCGCCAGCAGCTTCGGGGGGGGGATGAACACCGGGGAGCTGTTTTTT. The rearrangement uses TRBV5-1 and TRBJ2-2; 8 nucleotides align to TRBD2. The CDR3 has 16 residues. J lost 1 base, V lost 2 bases, and 4 bases had no gene match. The V gene's germline CDR1 is SGHRS and CDR2 YFSETQ.

This clonotype showed up many times. The chain combines TRBV5-1 with TRBJ1-1, with D maybe TRBD1 (5 bases). This CDR3 has 15 residues. Trimming cost V 0 bases and J 5 bases, with 14 bases left between them. CDR1 is SGHRS and CDR2 is YFSETQ in the germline V gene. The CDR3 nucleotides read TGCGCCAGCAGCTTGGGCCAGGTGGCAGGGACTGAAGCTTTCTTT. Encoded protein: CASSLGQVAGTEAFF.

With respect to this clonotype: At one boundary the junction diverges from the germline segment, which might be a read error. This sequence joins TRBV15 and TRBJ1-5; weak D call: TRBD1 (6 bases). Germline CDR1 reads LNHNV; CDR2 reads YYDKDF (reference sequence). This CDR3 is built from 15 residues. The CDR3 region has the DNA TGTGCCACCAGCAGAGAGCCCGGGGGCAACCAGCCCCAGCATTTT. It codes for CATSREPGGNQPQHF.

This clonotype was observed a few times. V usage is TRBV18 and J usage is TRBJ1-3; a weak D match, TRBD1 (5 bases). Deletions cut 5 bases from V and 0 bases from J, with 11 bases between. The CDR3 length is 15 residues. In germline, CDR1 is KGHSH, CDR2 LQKENI. The CDR3 nucleotides read TGTGCCAGCTCAGGGACCGCCGACTCTGGAAACACCATATATTTT. This gives the protein CASSGTADSGNTIYF.

This clonotype was counted a few times. V is TRBV7-3 and J is TRBJ2-1; possible D gene TRBD1, 6 bases. Per germline, CDR1 SGHTA and CDR2 FQGTGA. The length of the CDR3 is 15 residues. V was clipped by 5 bases and J by 1 base, with 12 bases between them. The chain's CDR3 is CASSPPGVSYNEQFF. CDR3 sequence (DNA): TGTGCCAGCAGCCCGCCAGGGGTTTCCTACAATGAGCAGTTCTTC.

The V and J genes are TRBV6-9 and TRBJ2-3, with 12 bases matching TRBD1. CDR3 length: 16 amino acids. Unmatched junction bases numbered 5, after V lost 4 bases and J lost 3 bases. Germline CDR1 MNHGY, CDR2 SVAAGI. The CDR3 loop reads CASSSGTGGMTDTQYF. CDR3 nucleotide sequence: TGTGCCAGCAGTTCCGGGACAGGGGGCATGACAGATACGCAGTATTTT.

There are many counts of this clonotype. This chain uses TRBV11-1 with TRBJ1-1, with D tentatively TRBD1 (5 bases). This CDR3 is 17 amino acids long. The V end was cut by 5 bases, the J end by 4 bases, with 23 bases between. CDR1 and CDR2 from the germline V gene are SGHAT and FQDESV (reference sequence). The CDR3 DNA reads TGTGCCAGCAGCCCCCTTTCCGGGTTCGCGAGGGGCACTGAAGCTTTCTTT. This translates into CASSPLSGFARGTEAFF.

This clonotype was seen a few times. The chain recombines TRBV29-1 with TRBJ2-7; the match to TRBD2 covers 11 bases. The CDR3 totals 14 residues. Per the germline V gene, CDR1 is SQVTM and CDR2 is ANQGSEA. J gave up 1 base and V 6 bases, and 5 bases lay outside the gene matches. CDR3 bases: TGCAGCGTGAAGACTAGCGGGGCGTCCTACGAGCAGTACTTC. It encodes CSVKTSGASYEQYF.

V gene TRBV5-4 combines with J gene TRBJ1-3; D ambiguous. CDR1 SGHNT and CDR2 YYREEE come from the germline V gene (reference sequence). The V gene lost 2 bases and the J gene lost 0 bases, with 12 bases spanning the gap. CDR3 size: 16 residues. CDR3 amino acids: CASSFGTGGSGNTIYF. CDR3 in DNA: TGTGCCAGCAGCTTTGGAACCGGCGGCTCTGGAAACACCATATATTTT. Full variable domain (missing parts from reference TRBV5-4 and TRBJ1-3): ETGVTQSPTHLIKTRGQQVTLRCSSQSGHNTVSWYQQALGQGPQFIFQYYREEENGRGNFPPRFSGLQFPNYSSELNVNALELDDSALYLCASSFGTGGSGNTIYFGEGSWLTVV.

This chain links TRBV5-5 with TRBJ1-4, with D possibly matching TRBD1 (5 bases). In germline, CDR1 is SGHKS, CDR2 YYEKEE (reference sequence). V was clipped by 4 bases and J by 2 bases, with 15 bases between them. This CDR3 has 16 residues. CDR3 bases: TGTGCCAGCAGCCGCCAAAGACAGATTACTAATGAAAAACTGTTTTTT. It specifies CASSRQRQITNEKLFF.

This clonotype was counted only a few times. V is TRBV5-1 and J is TRBJ2-3; the D gene is possibly TRBD2 (6 bases). CDR3 length: 15 residues. V was cut by 2 bases and J by 2 bases, with 12 bases left in between. CDR1 and CDR2 from the germline V gene are SGHRS and YFSETQ. CDR3 protein: CASSFFGGFTDTQYF. The CDR3 DNA sequence: TGCGCCAGCAGCTTTTTCGGAGGGTTCACAGATACGCAGTATTTT. Full variable domain (outside the CDR3, taken from reference TRBV5-1 and TRBJ2-3): KAGVTQTPRYLIKTRGQQVTLSCSPISGHRSVSWYQQTPGQGLQFLFEYFSETQRNKGNFPGRFSGRQFSNSRSEMNVSTLELGDSALYLCASSFFGGFTDTQYFGPGTRLTVL.

The J gene is TRBJ2-1, the V gene TRBV20-1; possible D gene TRBD2, 7 bases. The CDR3 totals 15 residues. Trimming removed 3 bases from V and 0 bases from J, with 12 bases in between. Germline V CDR1 and CDR2: DFQATT, SNEGSKA (reference sequence). The CDR3 loop reads CSARGGGSSYNEQFF. CDR3 sequence (DNA): TGCAGTGCTAGGGGGGGCGGGAGCTCCTACAATGAGCAGTTCTTC.

The V and J genes are TRBV10-3 and TRBJ2-3; perhaps TRBD2 as D (6 bases). CDR3 length: 13 amino acids. V dropped 5 bases and J dropped 5 bases, with 11 bases sitting between them. From germline, CDR1 is ENHRY and CDR2 SYGVKD. CDR3 DNA: TGTGCCATCAGTTCCGACGGGAGAGATACGCAGTATTTT. As protein: CAISSDGRDTQYF.

The chain recombines TRBV3-1 with TRBJ1-6, with D possibly matching TRBD1 (5 bases). The CDR3 loop spans 14 amino acids. Germline CDR1 reads LGHDT; CDR2 reads YNNKEL (reference sequence). The V end lost 0 bases, the J end lost 9 bases, and 9 bases lay between the germline ends. CDR3 amino acids: CASSQDQGGSPLHF. CDR3 DNA: TGTGCCAGCAGCCAAGACCAGGGTGGTTCACCCCTCCACTTT.

With respect to this clonotype: A much more abundant neighbour one base away suggests this may be a read error. The CDR3 spells CSGRDGASYEQFF. The CDR3 bases are TGCAGCGGGAGGGACGGAGCCTCCTACGAGCAGTTCTTC. V usage is TRBV20-1 and J usage is TRBJ2-7; the match to TRBD2 covers 8 bases. The J call may be mistaken, given a closer DNA end match to TRBJ2-1. The germline V gene has CDR1 DFQATT and CDR2 SNEGSKA (reference sequence). This CDR3 region has 13 residues.

The chain joins TRBV9 to TRBJ1-3; D gene uncertain. This CDR3 spans 15 amino acids. The V end was cut by 0 bases, the J end by 1 base, with 8 bases between. Germline values: CDR1 SGDLS, CDR2 YYNGEE. The CDR3 coding sequence is TGTGCCAGCAGCGTAGATTCGAATTCTGGAAACACCATATATTTT. Amino acid sequence: CASSVDSNSGNTIYF. Full variable domain (outside the CDR3, taken from reference TRBV9 and TRBJ1-3): DSGVTQTPKHLITATGQRVTLRCSPRSGDLSVYWYQQSLDQGLQFLIQYYNGEERAKGNILERFSAQQFPDLHSELNLSSLELGDSALYFCASSVDSNSGNTIYFGEGSWLTVV.

This clonotype was detected a few times. The rearrangement uses TRBV9 and TRBJ1-5, with a weak D call TRBD1 (5 bases). The CDR3 runs to 17 residues. Trimming took 0 bases from V and 0 from J, leaving 13 bases between them. CDR1 is SGDLS and CDR2 is YYNGEE in the germline V gene. The CDR3 is CASSVGGGTYSNQPQHF. CDR3 bases: TGTGCCAGCAGCGTAGGGGGAGGGACCTATAGCAATCAGCCCCAGCATTTT.